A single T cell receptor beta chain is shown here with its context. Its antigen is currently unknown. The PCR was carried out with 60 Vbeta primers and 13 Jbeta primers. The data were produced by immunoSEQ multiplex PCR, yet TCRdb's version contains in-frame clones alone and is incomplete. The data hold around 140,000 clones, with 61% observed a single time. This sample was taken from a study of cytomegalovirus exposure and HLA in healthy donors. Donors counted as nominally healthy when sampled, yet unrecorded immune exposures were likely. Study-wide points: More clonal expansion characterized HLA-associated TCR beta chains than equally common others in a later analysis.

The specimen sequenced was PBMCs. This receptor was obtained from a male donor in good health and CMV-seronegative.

CDR3 in DNA: TGTGCCAGTAGTGATTCCCTCGGCGAGCAGTACTTC. The encoded protein is CASSDSLGEQYF. The chain combines TRBV19 with TRBJ2-7, with D hard to call. Germline V gene lookup returns CDR1 LNHDA and CDR2 SQIVND (reference sequence). Trimming pared 5 bases from V and 6 bases from J, leaving 11 bases between. CDR3 length equals 12 residues.